Following are 26 T cell receptor beta chains from one sample sequenced in a study of T cells in narcolepsy. Some clones are missing from TCRdb's copy, which holds only in-frame ones; the method was immunoSEQ multiplex PCR. The sample holds approximately 25,000 clones, approximately 79% seen once. Material: memory (CD45RA-) CD4+ T cells from blood. The receptors come from a human donor in good health.

The rearrangement uses TRBV7-8 and TRBJ2-7, with 8 bases identical to TRBD1. The CDR3 has 13 residues. Trimming removed 4 bases from V and 10 bases from J; junction bases left unmatched: 9. Germline V CDR1 and CDR2: SGHVS, FQNEAQ. The CDR3 sequence: CASSSGTGKVQYF. As DNA, the CDR3 is TGTGCCAGCAGCTCCGGGACAGGAAAGGTTCAGTACTTC.

The chain is built from TRBV10-1 and TRBJ2-1; TRBD1 matches 7 bases. This CDR3 is 14 amino acids long. Germline lookup yields CDR1 WNHNN and CDR2 SYGVQD (reference sequence). V gave up 5 bases and J gave up 8 bases; unmatched junction bases: 9. Here the CDR3 DNA reads TGCGCCAGCAGTCCGGGACAGCCCATCGATGAGCAGTTCTTC. This sequence encodes CASSPGQPIDEQFF.

The chain recombines TRBV28 with TRBJ2-1, with D unclear. CDR1 and CDR2 from the germline V gene are MDHEN and SYDVKM. Between the trimmed V and J ends, which lost 6 bases and 0 bases, there was a span of 6 bases. This CDR3 region has 13 residues. CDR3 sequence: CASRGFSYNEQFF. CDR3 DNA sequence: TGTGCCAGCAGGGGGTTCTCCTACAATGAGCAGTTCTTC.

The count of this clone is one. The chain's CDR3 is CASSFLAGRSYNEQFF. In nucleotides, the CDR3 is TGTGCCAGCAGCTTCTTAGCGGGCCGATCCTACAATGAGCAGTTCTTC. The genes are TRBV5-4 and TRBJ2-1; 7 bases map to TRBD2. CDR3 length equals 16 residues. Trimming took 2 bases from V and 1 from J; bases not matched to a gene: 6. Germline CDR1 and CDR2: SGHNT and YYREEE (reference sequence).

This clone appeared once. The chain recombines TRBV7-8 with TRBJ2-7; 10 nucleotides match TRBD2. In germline, CDR1 is SGHVS, CDR2 FQNEAQ. The CDR3 loop spans 14 amino acids. V was clipped by 2 bases and J by 7 bases; unmatched bases: 5. The CDR3, as DNA: TGTGCCAGCAGCTTACTAGCGGGAGACGGGGAGCAGTACTTC. Encoded protein: CASSLLAGDGEQYF.

The chain links TRBV6-1 to TRBJ2-1, with D possibly being TRBD2 (6 bases). Germline CDR1 and CDR2: MNHNS and SASEGT. The CDR3 totals 13 residues. V was shortened by 8 bases and J by 8 bases, with 16 bases between the two germline ends. Here the CDR3 DNA reads TGTGCCAGCGGAGGGACTTTTAGGGATGAGCAGTTCTTC. It encodes CASGGTFRDEQFF.

In its sample, this clone was seen a few times. V usage is TRBV7-8 and J usage is TRBJ1-1, with D perhaps matching TRBD1 (6 bases). The CDR3 has 14 amino acids. Germline CDR1 reads SGHVS; CDR2 reads FQNEAQ. The V end lost 4 bases, the J end lost 1 base, and 10 bases lay between the germline ends. For the CDR3, the DNA is TGTGCCAGCAGCTCCGACAGGAAGAACACTGAAGCTTTCTTT. It codes for CASSSDRKNTEAFF.

The chain has TRBV6-5 and TRBJ1-2, with a weak D call TRBD1 (6 bases). Per germline, CDR1 MNHEY and CDR2 SVGAGI. V was trimmed by 11 bases and J by 5 bases, leaving 15 bases between them. The CDR3 spans 12 residues. CDR3 coding DNA: TGTGCCGCGACCCACAGGGTATATGGCTACACCTTC. Amino acid sequence: CAATHRVYGYTF.

This clone has a handful of counts. The V call is TRBV21-1, the J call TRBJ1-5. TRBV21-1 is described as a pseudogene. The CDR3 covers 14 residues. The CDR3 coding sequence is TGTGCCAGCAGCAAATACGGGATCAATCAGCCCCAGCATTTT. This encodes CASSKYGINQPQHF.

Details on this clone: The sample holds other DNA sequences that translate to the same CDR3. V and J are TRBV28 and TRBJ1-2; 9 bases fit TRBD1. The V segment lost 5 bases and the J segment 8 bases; nucleotides outside the gene matches: 9. This CDR3 spans 14 amino acids. The germline gives CDR1 MDHEN, CDR2 SYDVKM. The CDR3 sequence is CASSNTGGRGGYTF. DNA for the CDR3: TGTGCCAGCAGTAACACAGGGGGCCGGGGAGGCTACACCTTC.

The chain has TRBV7-9 and TRBJ2-5, with 8 bases aligning to TRBD2. The CDR3 covers 14 residues. Looked up from germline, CDR1 is SEHNR and CDR2 is FQNEAQ (reference sequence). Trimming at V came to 8 bases and at J to 5 bases, leaving 10 bases not matched to a gene. The CDR3 spells CASGGSGMGETQYF. DNA of the CDR3: TGTGCCAGCGGGGGTAGCGGGATGGGCGAGACCCAGTACTTC.

The chain uses TRBV11-2 and TRBJ2-3, with 11 bases identical to TRBD2. This CDR3 region has 17 residues. CDR1 SGHAT and CDR2 FQNNGV come from the germline V gene. V lost 5 bases to trimming and J lost 2 bases; unmatched junction nucleotides: 9. In DNA, the CDR3 is TGTGCCAGCAGCCCGCGGGGGGGACTAGCGGCCACAGATACGCAGTATTTT. Amino acid sequence: CASSPRGGLAATDTQYF.

V and J are TRBV5-1 and TRBJ1-2, with D tentatively TRBD1 (5 bases). This CDR3 region has 14 residues. V lost 4 bases and J lost 2, with 12 bases in between. Per germline, CDR1 SGHRS and CDR2 YFSETQ. In DNA form, the CDR3 reads TGCGCCAGCAGCGCCCCCCCAGGGAACTATGGCTACACCTTC. It specifies CASSAPPGNYGYTF.

The CDR3 loop reads CASSPSGGSSDGYTF. The DNA for the CDR3 is TGTGCCAGCTCTCCCAGCGGGGGCTCGTCCGATGGCTACACCTTC. This rearrangement joins TRBV18 to TRBJ1-2; D is perhaps TRBD1 (6 bases). CDR1 and CDR2 from the germline V gene are KGHSH and LQKENI. The V and J ends lost 6 bases and 6 bases respectively, with 20 bases between them. This CDR3 comprises 15 residues.

The rearrangement links TRBV29-1 to TRBJ1-5; TRBD1 is a possible D gene (6 bases). Germline CDR1 reads SQVTM; CDR2 reads ANQGSEA. V lost 4 bases and J lost 3, with 13 bases in between. The CDR3 consists of 14 residues. The CDR3 sequence: CSVAGTPDNQPQHF. Here the CDR3 DNA reads TGCAGCGTTGCCGGGACACCGGACAATCAGCCCCAGCATTTT.

The count of this clone is one. The chain couples TRBV7-2 to TRBJ2-1, with a possible D match to TRBD1 (7 bases). The CDR3 spans 17 residues. Trimming shortened V by 6 bases and J by 0 bases, and 18 bases separated the two germline ends. The germline CDR1 and CDR2 sequences are SGHTA and FQGNSA. The CDR3 region has the DNA TGTGCCAGCAGAACCCCCGGAGGGGGCCACTCCTACAATGAGCAGTTCTTC. Protein sequence: CASRTPGGGHSYNEQFF.

The chain carries TRBV6-6 and TRBJ2-4; D may correspond to TRBD1 or TRBD2 (5 bases each). Trimming removed 2 bases from V and 7 bases from J, with 15 bases in between. Germline CDR1 reads MNHNY; CDR2 reads SVGAGI (reference sequence). The CDR3 spans 15 residues. The CDR3 reads CASSYRDAGSNIQYF. In nucleotides, the CDR3 is TGTGCCAGCAGTTACCGGGACGCAGGGAGTAACATTCAGTACTTC.

The J gene is TRBJ2-3, the V gene TRBV5-1, with TRBD1 as a possible D gene (6 bases). Trimming left V 3 bases short and J 3 bases short, with 14 bases between. The CDR3 loop spans 15 amino acids. CDR1 and CDR2 (germline): SGHRS, YFSETQ. The CDR3 protein is CASSWGRGLTDTQYF. The CDR3 nucleotides are TGCGCCAGCAGCTGGGGGCGAGGGTTGACAGATACGCAGTATTTT.

The chain uses TRBV7-8 and TRBJ2-1, with 9 bases matching TRBD2. Germline CDR1 reads SGHVS; CDR2 reads FQNEAQ. V was clipped by 1 base and J by 8 bases; unmatched bases: 12. There are 17 residues in the CDR3. In DNA, the CDR3 is TGTGCCAGCAGCTTAGGGGGTGGCGGGAGGGCCCCGGATGAGCAGTTCTTC. As protein: CASSLGGGGRAPDEQFF.

Worth noting for this clone: The same CDR3 also results from other DNA sequences found in this sample. The CDR3 DNA sequence: TGTGCCAGCAGCAGAGGGAACACTGAAGCTTTCTTT. Translation: CASSRGNTEAFF. This chain joins TRBV6-6 and TRBJ1-1, with D hard to call. Trimming took off 6 bases at V and 1 base at J, with 6 bases between the two ends. This CDR3 region has 12 residues. Germline assignment: CDR1 MNHNY and CDR2 SVGAGI (reference sequence).

The chain uses TRBV5-1 and TRBJ1-5, with 10 nucleotides matching TRBD1. The CDR3 has 16 residues. Germline lookup yields CDR1 SGHRS and CDR2 YFSETQ. V was pared by 4 bases and J by 1 base, with 5 bases of the junction left unmatched. DNA for the CDR3: TGCGCCAGCAGCCTCAGGACAGGGGGAAGCAATCAGCCCCAGCATTTT. Encoded protein: CASSLRTGGSNQPQHF. Variable domain in full (rest from reference TRBV5-1 and TRBJ1-5): KAGVTQTPRYLIKTRGQQVTLSCSPISGHRSVSWYQQTPGQGLQFLFEYFSETQRNKGNFPGRFSGRQFSNSRSEMNVSTLELGDSALYLCASSLRTGGSNQPQHFGDGTRLSIL.

This clone appeared a single time. The V call is TRBV18, the J call TRBJ1-3; D ambiguous. Trimming left V 3 bases short and J 0 bases short, with 9 bases between. From germline, CDR1 is KGHSH and CDR2 LQKENI. The CDR3 has 15 amino acids. CDR3 residues: CASSPATLSGNTIYF. The CDR3, as DNA: TGTGCCAGCTCACCTGCAACACTCTCTGGAAACACCATATATTTT.

V gene TRBV10-3 combines with J gene TRBJ2-3; TRBD1 agrees at 7 bases. With 3 bases clipped from V and 2 bases from J, the junction kept 2 bases outside the gene matches. Germline V CDR1 and CDR2: ENHRY, SYGVKD. The CDR3 has 14 amino acids. CDR3 sequence (DNA): TGTGCCATCAGTGAACAGGGGTCCACAGATACGCAGTATTTT. This gives the protein CAISEQGSTDTQYF.

This CDR3 is CASSRATILLGEQYF. The CDR3 nucleotides read TGTGCCAGCAGTCGGGCGACAATCCTACTGGGCGAGCAGTACTTC. This chain connects TRBV5-6 to TRBJ2-7; D uncertain. This CDR3 has 15 amino acids. Trimming cost V 5 bases and J 6 bases, with 21 bases left between them. Germline lookup yields CDR1 SGHDT and CDR2 YYEEEE.

This clone is a singleton in its sample. J is TRBJ2-1 and V is TRBV7-2, with 7 bases matching TRBD1. CDR3 length: 16 residues. V lost 3 bases, J lost 5 bases, and 10 bases stayed unmatched. In germline, CDR1 is SGHTA, CDR2 FQGNSA. CDR3 amino acids: CASSLGQRVVNNEQFF. In DNA form, the CDR3 reads TGTGCCAGCAGCTTGGGACAGAGGGTTGTAAACAATGAGCAGTTCTTC.

The chain is built from TRBV6-5 and TRBJ1-1; a possible D gene is TRBD1 (6 bases). CDR3 length: 12 amino acids. Per germline, CDR1 MNHEY and CDR2 SVGAGI. V was clipped by 8 bases and J by 6 bases, with 13 bases between them. The CDR3 nucleotides are TGTGCCAGCCGAAGGGGGGGGGCTGAAGCTTTCTTT. This sequence encodes CASRRGGAEAFF.